This TCR beta chain is from a study of OX40 agonist ivuxolimab in advanced cancers. As for the study more broadly: Ivuxolimab was an agonistic, fully human IgG2 monoclonal antibody directed against OX40 (CD134), a costimulatory receptor. The purpose of peripheral TCRbeta sequencing was to test whether ivuxolimab changed TCR sequence diversity and led to clonal T-cell expansion. Of the roughly 52 dose-escalation patients, hepatocellular carcinoma was present in roughly 19, melanoma in roughly 15, renal cell carcinoma in 9 and head and neck cancer in 9. Intravenous ivuxolimab was administered to patients every 2 weeks at six dose levels: 0.01, 0.1, 0.3, 1.5, 3 and 10 mg/kg. Prior anti-PD-1, anti-PD-L1 or anti-CTLA-4 therapy was permitted, and approximately 40% of dose-escalation patients had received checkpoint inhibitors. Partial responses occurred in three dose-escalation patients, of whom one had hepatocellular carcinoma and two had cutaneous melanoma. The paper reports the monotherapy dose-escalation portion (N ≈ 50 patients) of the phase I ivuxolimab trial. A male proportion of roughly 85% and a mean age of around 60 years, ranging from 23 to 79, were recorded for the dose-escalation cohort. Broader findings and caveats from the paper: The antigen specificity of the clonally expanded peripheral T cells was not determined. After ivuxolimab, more expanded clones were found on average in CD8+ T cells than in CD4+ T cells. Partial responders in the 0.1-3.0 mg/kg groups had among the lowest normalized peripheral clonal expansion, especially among CD8+ T cells. Low levels of normalized T-cell clonal expansion were also seen in some patients who did not respond. At doses from 0.1 to 3.0 mg/kg, clonal expansion was seen in both CD4+ and CD8+ blood T cells between baseline and week 6.

For sequencing of the TCRbeta CDR3 region, genomic DNA was extracted from the sorted cells. The immunoSEQ Assay was used for sequencing of TCRbeta CDR3 regions. TCRdb holds this immuneACCESS table with in-frame rearrangements only. Some clones are missing; in checked studies, unresolved V genes explain under half, and the rest has no known cause. This sample lists about 9,000 clones; 75% to 85% were detected once. The ten top clones hold roughly 18% of the sample. There are 12 amino acids in the CDR3, from cysteine to phenylalanine inclusive. Only the CDR3 DNA stays, 36 bases, in frame from base 1. Germline trimming: 3 bases from V, 12 bases from J; junction bases outside gene matches: 6. On this clone: Its antigen is still unknown. Base qualities were left out, and no much larger clone turns up one base away.

Patients with a history of autoimmune disease or receiving systemic immunosuppression were excluded from the trial. Peripheral blood for TCR sequencing was drawn from every dose cohort at baseline, at cycle 4 day 1 and at cycle 7 day 1. Samples came from an open-label, multicenter, first-in-human phase I dose-escalation trial of ivuxolimab. Adults with locally advanced or metastatic head and neck squamous cell, hepatocellular, melanoma or renal cell carcinoma were enrolled in the trial. CD4+ and CD8+ T cells were sorted separately from peripheral blood before TCR sequencing. The sequencing here drew on CD4+ or CD8+ T cells sorted from blood, taken in a trial of the OX40 agonist ivuxolimab. The origin of this receptor is an adult with an advanced solid tumor such as melanoma, head and neck, liver or kidney cancer. Recombination linked TRBV5-3 to TRBJ1-5; 7 of the junction bases match TRBD1. TRBV5-3 is flagged as an ORF with uncertain function. The nucleotide sequence reads as follows: TGTGCCAGAAGCTGGGACAGCCTAATCCAGCATTTT. This encodes CARSWDSLIQHF.